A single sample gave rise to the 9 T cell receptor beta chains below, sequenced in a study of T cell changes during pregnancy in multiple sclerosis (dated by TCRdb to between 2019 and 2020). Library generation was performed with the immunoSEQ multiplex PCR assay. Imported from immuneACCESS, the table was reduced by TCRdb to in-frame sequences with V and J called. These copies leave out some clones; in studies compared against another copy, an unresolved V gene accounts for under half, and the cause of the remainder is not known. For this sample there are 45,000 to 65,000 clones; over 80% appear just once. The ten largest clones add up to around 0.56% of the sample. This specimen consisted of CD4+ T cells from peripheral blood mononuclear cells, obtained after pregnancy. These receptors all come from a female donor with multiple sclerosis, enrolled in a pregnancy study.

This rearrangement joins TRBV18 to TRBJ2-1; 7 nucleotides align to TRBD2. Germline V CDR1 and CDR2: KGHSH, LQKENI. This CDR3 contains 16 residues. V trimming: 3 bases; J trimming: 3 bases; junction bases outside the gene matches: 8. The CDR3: CASSPRRLADYNEQFF. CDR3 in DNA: TGTGCCAGCTCACCCCGCCGGCTAGCGGACTACAATGAGCAGTTCTTC.

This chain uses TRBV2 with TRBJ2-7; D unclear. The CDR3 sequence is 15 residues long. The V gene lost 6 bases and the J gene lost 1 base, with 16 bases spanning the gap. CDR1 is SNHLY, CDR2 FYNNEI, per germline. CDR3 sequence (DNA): TGTGCCAGCAGCGGTGGTAGCAAGCCTTCCTACGAGCAGTACTTC. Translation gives CASSGGSKPSYEQYF.

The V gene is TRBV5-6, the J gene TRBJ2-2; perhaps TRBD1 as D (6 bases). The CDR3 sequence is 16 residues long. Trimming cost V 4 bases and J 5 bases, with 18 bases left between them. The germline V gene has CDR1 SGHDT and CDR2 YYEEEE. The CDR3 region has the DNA TGTGCCAGCAGCACTACAGGGTGGGGGAAAACCGGGGAGCTGTTTTTT. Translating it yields CASSTTGWGKTGELFF.

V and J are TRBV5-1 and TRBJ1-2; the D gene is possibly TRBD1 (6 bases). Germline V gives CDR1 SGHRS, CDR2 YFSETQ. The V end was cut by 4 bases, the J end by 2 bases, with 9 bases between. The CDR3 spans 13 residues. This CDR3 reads CASSRQENYGYTF. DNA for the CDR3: TGCGCCAGCAGCCGACAGGAAAACTATGGCTACACCTTC.

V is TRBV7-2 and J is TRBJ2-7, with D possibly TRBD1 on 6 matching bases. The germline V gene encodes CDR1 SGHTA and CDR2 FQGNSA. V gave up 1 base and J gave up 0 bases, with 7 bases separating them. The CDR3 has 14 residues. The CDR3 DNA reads TGTGCCAGCAGCTTAGACAGGGCCTCCTACGAGCAGTACTTC. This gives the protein CASSLDRASYEQYF.

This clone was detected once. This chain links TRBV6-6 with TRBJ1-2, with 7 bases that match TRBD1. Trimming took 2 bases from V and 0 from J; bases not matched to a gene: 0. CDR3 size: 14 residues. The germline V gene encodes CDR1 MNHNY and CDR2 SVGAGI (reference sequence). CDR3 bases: TGTGCCAGCAGTTACGACAGGGCTAACTATGGCTACACCTTC. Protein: CASSYDRANYGYTF.

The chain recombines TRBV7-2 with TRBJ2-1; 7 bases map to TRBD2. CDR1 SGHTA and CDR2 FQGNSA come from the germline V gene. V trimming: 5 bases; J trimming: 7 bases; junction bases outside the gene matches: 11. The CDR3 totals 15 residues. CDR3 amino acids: CASSLGLPATNEQFF. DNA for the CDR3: TGTGCCAGCAGCCTGGGACTACCAGCTACTAATGAGCAGTTCTTC.

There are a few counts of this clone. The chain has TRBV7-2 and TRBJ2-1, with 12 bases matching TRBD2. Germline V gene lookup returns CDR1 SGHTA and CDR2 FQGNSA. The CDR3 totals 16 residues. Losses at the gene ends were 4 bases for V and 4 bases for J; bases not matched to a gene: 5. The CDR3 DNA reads TGTGCCAGCAGCTCCCTAGCGGGAGGGCCGTACAATGAGCAGTTCTTC. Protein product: CASSSLAGGPYNEQFF.

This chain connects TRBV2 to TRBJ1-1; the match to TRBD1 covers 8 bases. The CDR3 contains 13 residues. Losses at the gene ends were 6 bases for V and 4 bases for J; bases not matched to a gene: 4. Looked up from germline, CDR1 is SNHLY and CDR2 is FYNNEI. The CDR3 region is CASRQGAPTEAFF. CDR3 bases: TGTGCCAGCAGGCAGGGGGCGCCCACTGAAGCTTTCTTT. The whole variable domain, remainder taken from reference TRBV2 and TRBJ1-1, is EPEVTQTPSHQVTQMGQEVILRCVPISNHLYFYWYRQILGQKVEFLVSFYNNEISEKSEIFDDQFSVERPDGSNFTLKIRSTKLEDSAMYFCASRQGAPTEAFFGQGTRLTVV.